The present TCR beta chain was sequenced within a study of T cell clones after liver transplantation. Study-level information: TCRbeta sequencing after a pre-transplant mixed lymphocyte reaction identified graft-donor-reactive clones, later tracked in post-transplant blood.

Clones were sequenced by immunoSEQ multiplex PCR, and TCRdb holds only the in-frame ones, with some missing. The data contain roughly 80,000 clones, over 65% of them singletons. The TCR comes from a human patient who received a liver transplant. Some T cells may have originated in the graft donor. The sequencing used CD4+ T cells from blood, collected at the 22-month timepoint.

The chain's CDR3 is CASNRQFSNQPQHF. In DNA form, the CDR3 reads TGTGCCAGCAATAGGCAGTTCAGCAATCAGCCCCAGCATTTT. V gene TRBV2 combines with J gene TRBJ1-5, with D hard to call. The CDR3 is made up of 14 amino acids. Deletions cut 7 bases from V and 1 base from J, with 11 bases between. Germline CDR1 and CDR2: SNHLY and FYNNEI.